This TCR beta chain was recovered during a study of OX40 agonist ivuxolimab in advanced cancers. Across the study: Participants could have had prior anti-PD-1, anti-PD-L1 or anti-CTLA-4 therapy, and more than 35% had some. The study, taken as a whole, reports: Among patients with partial responses at 0.1-3.0 mg/kg, clonal expansion was among the lowest. CD8+ T cells were the subset that, on average, had more expanded clones than CD4+.

CDR3 length: 15 amino acids. Germline loops: CDR1 LNHDA, CDR2 SQIVND (reference sequence). V was shortened by 2 bases and J by 0 bases, with 10 bases between the two germline ends. A remark on this clone: Antigen specificity is unknown.

Sequencing was performed with immunoSEQ multiplex PCR; in TCRdb, only in-frame clones are kept and a portion is missing. Among about 20,000 clones, about 86% were seen once, and the ten largest hold about 16%. Sequencing used CD4+ or CD8+ T cells sorted from blood, obtained in a trial of the OX40 agonist ivuxolimab. This receptor was taken from an adult with an advanced solid tumor such as melanoma, head and neck, liver or kidney cancer. V is TRBV19 and J is TRBJ1-1; no reliable D call. The CDR3 nucleotides read TGTGCCAGTAGTATAAACGGAGGCTTGAACACTGAAGCTTTCTTT. This gives the protein CASSINGGLNTEAFF.